The 19 T cell receptor beta chains given below trace back to one sample, sequenced in a study of monozygotic twins with inflammatory bowel disease. TCRdb reprocessed the 5' RACE reads and stores each CDR3 protein as one record, lacking DNA. This specimen shows 420,000 or so distinct CDR3 sequences; the ten leading clones hold roughly 2.5%. The material sequenced was blood. These receptors were taken from a human donor with ulcerative colitis or Crohn's disease, or a healthy co-twin of an affected twin (not recorded which).

This chain uses TRBV11-1 with TRBJ2-3; the TCRdb call, TRBD2, lacks DNA for checking. Germline values: CDR1 SGHAT, CDR2 FQDESV (reference sequence). This CDR3 has 18 amino acids. The CDR3 reads CASSFDATGLAGTDTQYF.

V is TRBV28 and J is TRBJ2-2; TCRdb gives TRBD2 as the D gene, but with no DNA this cannot be confirmed. This CDR3 contains 17 residues. Germline values: CDR1 MDHEN, CDR2 SYDVKM. The CDR3: CASSSPPGRGDTGELFF.

This chain joins TRBV18 and TRBJ2-7. CDR1 is KGHSH and CDR2 is LQKENI in the germline V gene. The CDR3 runs 15 residues. CDR3 sequence reads: CASSPSGLEPYEQYF.

V is TRBV7-9 and J is TRBJ1-1; TCRdb's assignment of TRBD1 cannot be checked, as there is no DNA. Germline CDR1 and CDR2: SEHNR and FQNEAQ (reference sequence). The CDR3 totals 16 residues. CDR3 region: CASANPGQGIATEAFF.

The V call is TRBV4-3, the J call TRBJ2-7. The CDR3 length is 16 residues. Germline V gene sequence: CDR1 LGHNA, CDR2 YSLEER. The CDR3 is CASSRRYEFAWYEQYF.

The chain uses TRBV7-9 and TRBJ2-3. CDR1 and CDR2 (germline): SEHNR, FQNEAQ (reference sequence). CDR3 length: 13 amino acids. CDR3 in amino acids: CASRSFSYTSAYF.

This chain joins TRBV6-1 and TRBJ1-5. The CDR3 runs to 16 residues. CDR1 and CDR2 from the germline V gene are MNHNS and SASEGT. Here the CDR3 reads CASSATRGTSNQPQHF.

This rearrangement joins TRBV12-3 or TRBV12-4 to TRBJ2-1; TCRdb names TRBD2, which stays unverified in the absence of DNA. The CDR3 covers 15 residues. CDR3 loop: CASSLVSGRWSEQFF.

The J gene is TRBJ1-1, the V gene TRBV6-4. Germline V lookup: CDR1 MRHNA, CDR2 SNTAGT. The CDR3 runs to 15 residues. CDR3 in amino acids: CASRAAGNLNTEAFF.

The V and J genes are TRBV3-1 and TRBJ2-7; TCRdb returns TRBD1, unconfirmable since there is no DNA. Per the germline V gene, CDR1 is LGHDT and CDR2 is YNNKEL (reference sequence). This CDR3 spans 16 amino acids. The CDR3 reads CASSRQNRLDRYEQYF.

The rearrangement joins TRBV18 to TRBJ2-2; TCRdb reports TRBD1, a call that lacks DNA to check it against. CDR3 size: 15 residues. Germline values: CDR1 KGHSH, CDR2 LQKENI. This chain's CDR3 is CASSPGRGLTGELFF. Using reference TRBV18 and TRBJ2-2 for the parts outside the CDR3, the full variable domain is NAGVMQNPRHLVRRRGQEARLRCSPMKGHSHVYWYRQLPEEGLKFMVYLQKENIIDESGMPKERFSAEFPKEGPSILRIQQVVRGDSAAYFCASSPGRGLTGELFFGEGSRLTVL.

The chain joins TRBV7-2 to TRBJ2-3; TCRdb lists TRBD1, though no DNA is available to test this call. CDR1 SGHTA and CDR2 FQGNSA come from the germline V gene. CDR3 length: 14 amino acids. CDR3 loop: CASSLRSGQDTQYF.

The chain recombines TRBV29-1 with TRBJ2-7; TCRdb designates TRBD1, a call that cannot be tested without DNA. This CDR3 spans 12 amino acids. Germline CDR1 reads SQVTM; CDR2 reads ANQGSEA. The CDR3 spells CSASVSGGEQYF.

Here the CDR3 reads CASSPLGSTDTQYF. This chain uses TRBV18 with TRBJ2-3. The germline V gene has CDR1 KGHSH and CDR2 LQKENI. The CDR3 loop spans 14 amino acids.

The rearrangement joins TRBV6-1 to TRBJ2-7; TCRdb proposes TRBD1, but this gene call is untestable without DNA. From germline, CDR1 is MNHNS and CDR2 SASEGT. This CDR3 is 16 amino acids long. The CDR3 protein is CASRERQEISSYEQYF.

V usage is TRBV20-1 and J usage is TRBJ2-6; TCRdb calls TRBD1, which cannot be checked without DNA. This CDR3 contains 16 residues. Per germline, CDR1 DFQATT and CDR2 SNEGSKA (reference sequence). This chain's CDR3 is CSARLPTGSGANVLTF.

The V and J genes are TRBV10-2 and TRBJ1-2; the TCRdb call, TRBD1, lacks DNA for checking. Germline CDR1 is WSHSY and CDR2 is SAAADI. The CDR3 is 15 residues long. This chain's CDR3 is CASGIVGQGAGGYTF.

The CDR3 protein is CATSRGGGGGYGYTF. The chain couples TRBV15 to TRBJ1-2; there is no DNA to check the TCRdb D call of TRBD1. Per germline, CDR1 LNHNV and CDR2 YYDKDF (reference sequence). CDR3 size: 15 residues.

This chain uses TRBV3-1 with TRBJ1-2; the D call of TRBD1 rests on TCRdb alone, since no DNA is present to check it. The CDR3 loop spans 12 amino acids. Germline V gene sequence: CDR1 LGHDT, CDR2 YNNKEL (reference sequence). CDR3 sequence: CARTGSRLSYTF. Supplemented by reference TRBV3-1 and TRBJ1-2, the full variable domain reads DTAVSQTPKYLVTQMGNDKSIKCEQNLGHDTMYWYKQDSKKFLKIMFSYNNKELIINETVPNRFSPKSPDKAHLNLHINSLELGDSAVYFCARTGSRLSYTFGSGTRLTVV.